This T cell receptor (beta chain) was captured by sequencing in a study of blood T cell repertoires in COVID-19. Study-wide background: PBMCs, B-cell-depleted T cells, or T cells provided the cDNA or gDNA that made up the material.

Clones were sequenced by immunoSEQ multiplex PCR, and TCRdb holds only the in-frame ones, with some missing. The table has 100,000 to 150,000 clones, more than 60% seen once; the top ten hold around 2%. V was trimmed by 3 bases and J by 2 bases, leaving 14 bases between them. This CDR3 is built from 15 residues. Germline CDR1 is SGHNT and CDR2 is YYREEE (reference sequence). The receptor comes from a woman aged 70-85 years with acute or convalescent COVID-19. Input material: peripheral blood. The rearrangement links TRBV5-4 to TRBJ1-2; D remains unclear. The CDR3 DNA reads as TGTGCCAGCAGCTCAGGCACAGACTACAACTATGGCTACACCTTC. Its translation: CASSSGTDYNYGYTF.